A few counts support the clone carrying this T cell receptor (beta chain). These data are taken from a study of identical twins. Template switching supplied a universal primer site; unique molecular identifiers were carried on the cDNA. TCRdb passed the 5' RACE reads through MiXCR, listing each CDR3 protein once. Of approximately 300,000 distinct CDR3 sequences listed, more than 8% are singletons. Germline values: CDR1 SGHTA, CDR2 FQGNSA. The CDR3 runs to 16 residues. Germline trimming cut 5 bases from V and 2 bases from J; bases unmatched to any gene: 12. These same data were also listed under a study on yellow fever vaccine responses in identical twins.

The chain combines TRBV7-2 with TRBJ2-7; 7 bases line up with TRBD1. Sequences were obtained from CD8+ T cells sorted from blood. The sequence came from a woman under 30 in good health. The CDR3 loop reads CASSPFGDSNPYEQYF. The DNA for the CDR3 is TGTGCCAGCAGCCCATTTGGGGACAGCAATCCCTACGAGCAGTACTTC.